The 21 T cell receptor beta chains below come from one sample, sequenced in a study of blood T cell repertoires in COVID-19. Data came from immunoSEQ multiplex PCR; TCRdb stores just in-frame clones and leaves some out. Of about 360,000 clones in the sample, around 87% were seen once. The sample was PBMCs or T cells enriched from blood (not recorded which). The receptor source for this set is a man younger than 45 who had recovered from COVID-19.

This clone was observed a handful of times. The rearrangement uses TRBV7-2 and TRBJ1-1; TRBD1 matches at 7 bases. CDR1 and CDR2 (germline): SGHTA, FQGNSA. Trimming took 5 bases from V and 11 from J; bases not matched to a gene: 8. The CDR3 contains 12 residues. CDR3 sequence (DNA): TGTGCCAGCAGCGTACAGGGGCAGGCGGCTTTCTTT. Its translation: CASSVQGQAAFF.

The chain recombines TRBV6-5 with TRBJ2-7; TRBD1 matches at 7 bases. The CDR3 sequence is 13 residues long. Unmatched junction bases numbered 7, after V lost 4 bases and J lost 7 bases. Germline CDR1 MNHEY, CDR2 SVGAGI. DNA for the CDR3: TGTGCCAGCAGTTCCGGACAGGCCCGGGAGCAGTACTTC. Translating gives CASSSGQAREQYF.

Here the CDR3 reads CACAAGNSGNTIYF. The CDR3 bases are TGTGCCTGCGCCGCCGGGAACTCTGGAAACACCATATATTTT. V gene TRBV30 combines with J gene TRBJ1-3; D is undetermined. Trimming removed 6 bases at V and 0 bases at J, with 12 bases between. Germline CDR1 GTSNPN, CDR2 SVGIG (reference sequence). The length of the CDR3 is 14 residues.

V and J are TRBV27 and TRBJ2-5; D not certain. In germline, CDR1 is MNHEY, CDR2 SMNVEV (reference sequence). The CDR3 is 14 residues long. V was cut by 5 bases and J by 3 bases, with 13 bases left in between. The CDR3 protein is CASSPLGLKETQYF. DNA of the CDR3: TGTGCCAGCAGTCCGCTTGGGCTAAAAGAGACCCAGTACTTC.

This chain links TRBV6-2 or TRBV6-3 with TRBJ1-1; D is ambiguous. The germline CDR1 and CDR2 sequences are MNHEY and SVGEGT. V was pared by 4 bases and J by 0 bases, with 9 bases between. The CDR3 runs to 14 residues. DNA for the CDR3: TGTGCCAGCAGTTCCCACAGTGTGAACACTGAAGCTTTCTTT. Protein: CASSSHSVNTEAFF.

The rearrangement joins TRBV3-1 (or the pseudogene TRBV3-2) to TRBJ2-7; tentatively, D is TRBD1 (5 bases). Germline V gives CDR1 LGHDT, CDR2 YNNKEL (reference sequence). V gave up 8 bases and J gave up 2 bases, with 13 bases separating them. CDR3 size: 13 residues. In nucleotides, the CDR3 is TGTGCCAGCCCTCAACAGGACCCCTACGAGCAGTACTTC. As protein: CASPQQDPYEQYF.

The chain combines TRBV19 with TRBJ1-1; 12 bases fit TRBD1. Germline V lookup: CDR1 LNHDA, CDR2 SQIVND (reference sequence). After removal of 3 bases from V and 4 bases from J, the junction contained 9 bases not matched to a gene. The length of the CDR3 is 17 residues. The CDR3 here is CASSIFGTGGVGTEAFF. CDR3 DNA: TGTGCCAGTAGTATCTTCGGGACAGGGGGCGTGGGCACTGAAGCTTTCTTT.

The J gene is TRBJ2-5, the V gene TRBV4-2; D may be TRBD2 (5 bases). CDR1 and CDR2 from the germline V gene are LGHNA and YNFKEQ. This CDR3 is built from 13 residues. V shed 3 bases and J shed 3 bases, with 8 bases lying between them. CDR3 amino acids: CASSQRAEETQYF. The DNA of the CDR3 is TGTGCCAGCAGCCAGCGAGCGGAAGAGACCCAGTACTTC.

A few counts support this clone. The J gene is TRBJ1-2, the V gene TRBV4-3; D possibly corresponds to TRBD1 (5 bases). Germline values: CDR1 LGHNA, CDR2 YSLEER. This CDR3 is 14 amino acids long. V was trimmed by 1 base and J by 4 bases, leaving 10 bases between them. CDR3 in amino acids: CASSQADRPYGYTF. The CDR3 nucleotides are TGCGCCAGCAGCCAAGCAGACAGACCCTATGGCTACACCTTC.

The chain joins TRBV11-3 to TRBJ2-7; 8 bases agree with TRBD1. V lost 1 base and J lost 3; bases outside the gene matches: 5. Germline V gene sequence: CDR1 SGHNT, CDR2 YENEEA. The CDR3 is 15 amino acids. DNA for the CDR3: TGTGCCAGCAGCTTAGCAGGGGGCCAGATCTACGAGCAGTACTTC. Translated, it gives CASSLAGGQIYEQYF.

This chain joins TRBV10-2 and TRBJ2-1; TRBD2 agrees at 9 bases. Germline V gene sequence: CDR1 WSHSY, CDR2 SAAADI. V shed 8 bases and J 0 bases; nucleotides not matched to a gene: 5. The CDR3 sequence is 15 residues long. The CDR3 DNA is TGCGCCAGCCGGCGGGGGGGTAGCTCCTACAATGAGCAGTTCTTC. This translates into CASRRGGSSYNEQFF.

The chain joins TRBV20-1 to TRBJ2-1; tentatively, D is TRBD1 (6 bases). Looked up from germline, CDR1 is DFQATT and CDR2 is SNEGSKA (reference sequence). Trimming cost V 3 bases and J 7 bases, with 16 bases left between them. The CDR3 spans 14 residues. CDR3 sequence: CSASTLGGLNEQFF. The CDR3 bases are TGCAGTGCTAGTACCCTAGGGGGATTAAATGAGCAGTTCTTC.

CDR3 bases: TGTGCCAGCATCCCGAGCCCAGAGACCCAGTACTTC. This sequence encodes CASIPSPETQYF. The chain uses TRBV12-3 or TRBV12-4 and TRBJ2-5; no reliable D call. V shed 7 bases and J shed 4 bases, with 10 bases lying between them. This CDR3 is 12 amino acids long.

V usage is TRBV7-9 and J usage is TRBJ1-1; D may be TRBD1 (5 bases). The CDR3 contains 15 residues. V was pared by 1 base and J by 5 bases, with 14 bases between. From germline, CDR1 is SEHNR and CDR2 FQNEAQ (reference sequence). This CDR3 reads CASSLVNSRGTEAFF. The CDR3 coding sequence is TGTGCCAGCAGCTTAGTTAACAGCCGGGGGACTGAAGCTTTCTTT.

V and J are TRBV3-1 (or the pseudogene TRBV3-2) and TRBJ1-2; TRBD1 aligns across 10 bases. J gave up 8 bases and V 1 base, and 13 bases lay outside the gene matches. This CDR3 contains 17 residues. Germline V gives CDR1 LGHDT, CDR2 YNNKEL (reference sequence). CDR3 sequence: CASSQGIPGQGSTGYTF. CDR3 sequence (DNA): TGTGCCAGCAGCCAAGGCATACCGGGACAGGGGTCTACAGGCTACACCTTC.

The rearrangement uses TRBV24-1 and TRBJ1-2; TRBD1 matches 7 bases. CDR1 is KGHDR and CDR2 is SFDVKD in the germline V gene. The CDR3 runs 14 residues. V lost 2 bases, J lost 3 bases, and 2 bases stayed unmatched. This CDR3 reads CATSDSGQDYGYTF. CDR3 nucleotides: TGTGCCACCAGTGATTCCGGACAGGACTATGGCTACACCTTC.

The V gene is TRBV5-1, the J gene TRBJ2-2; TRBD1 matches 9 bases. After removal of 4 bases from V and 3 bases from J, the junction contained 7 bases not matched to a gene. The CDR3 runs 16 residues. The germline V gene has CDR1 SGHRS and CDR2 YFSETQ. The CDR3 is CASSQTGGGHTGELFF. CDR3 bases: TGCGCCAGCAGCCAAACAGGGGGCGGACACACCGGGGAGCTGTTTTTT.

This CDR3 is CASSPDRGAAYEQYF. The CDR3 bases are TGTGCCAGCTCACCCGACAGGGGGGCTGCCTACGAGCAGTACTTC. This chain connects TRBV18 to TRBJ2-7; 9 bases map to TRBD1. CDR1 and CDR2 (germline): KGHSH, LQKENI. The V gene end was trimmed by 3 bases and the J gene end by 2 bases; junction bases not matched to a gene: 5. The CDR3 runs to 15 residues.

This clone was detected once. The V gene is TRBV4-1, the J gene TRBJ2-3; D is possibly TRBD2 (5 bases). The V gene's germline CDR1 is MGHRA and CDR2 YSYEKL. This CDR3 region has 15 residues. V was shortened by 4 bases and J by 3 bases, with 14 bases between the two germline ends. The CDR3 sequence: CASSRVGLATDTQYF. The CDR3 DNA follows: TGCGCCAGCAGCCGAGTCGGGCTAGCAACAGATACGCAGTATTTT.

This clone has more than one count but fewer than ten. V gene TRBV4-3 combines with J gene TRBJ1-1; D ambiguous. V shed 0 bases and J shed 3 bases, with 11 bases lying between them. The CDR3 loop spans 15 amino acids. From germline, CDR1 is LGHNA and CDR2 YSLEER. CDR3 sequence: CASSQERVSDTEAFF. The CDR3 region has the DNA TGCGCCAGCAGCCAAGAGAGGGTTTCGGACACTGAAGCTTTCTTT.

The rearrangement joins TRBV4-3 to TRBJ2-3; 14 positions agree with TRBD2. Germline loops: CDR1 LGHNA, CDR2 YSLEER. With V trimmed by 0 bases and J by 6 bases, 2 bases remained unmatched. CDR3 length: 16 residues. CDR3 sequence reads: CASSQERTSGGDTQYF. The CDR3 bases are TGCGCCAGCAGCCAAGAAAGGACTAGCGGGGGGGATACGCAGTATTTT.